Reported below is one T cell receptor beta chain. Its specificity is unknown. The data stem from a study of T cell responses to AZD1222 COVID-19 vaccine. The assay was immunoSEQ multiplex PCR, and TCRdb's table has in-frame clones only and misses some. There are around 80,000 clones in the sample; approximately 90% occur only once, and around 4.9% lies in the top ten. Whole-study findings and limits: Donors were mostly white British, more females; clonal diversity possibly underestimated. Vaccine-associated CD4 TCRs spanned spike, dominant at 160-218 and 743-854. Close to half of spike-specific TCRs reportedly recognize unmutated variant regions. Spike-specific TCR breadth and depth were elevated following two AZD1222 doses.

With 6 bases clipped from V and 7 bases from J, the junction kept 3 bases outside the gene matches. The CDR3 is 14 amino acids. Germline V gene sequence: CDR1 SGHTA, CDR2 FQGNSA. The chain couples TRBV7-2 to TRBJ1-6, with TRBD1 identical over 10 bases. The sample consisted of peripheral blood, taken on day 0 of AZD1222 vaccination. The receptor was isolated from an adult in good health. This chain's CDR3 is CASSPGQGNSPLHF. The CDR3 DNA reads TGTGCCAGCAGTCCGGGACAGGGGAATTCACCCCTCCACTTT.